This TCR beta chain was found in a study of T cell repertoires in cytomegalovirus infection. Study context: Based on public TCR beta signatures, there were indications of CMV infection and of a matching HLA type. Study observations and caveats: Summed frequency of public TCR beta families distinguished CMV carriers with the relevant HLA. HLA-C-restricted CMV-specific TCR beta clonotypes prevailed in the ex vivo response.

TCRdb analysed the reads with MiXCR anew, one entry per CDR3 protein. The sample lists roughly 310,000 distinct CDR3 sequences; roughly a sixth were seen once. In this sample, this clonotype turned up many times. Its antigen is undetermined. The receptor was isolated from a human donor in good health (CMV status not recorded). Some clones in this sample may be carry-over from other donors' samples. Source material: PBMCs.

The CDR3 is CASSYHRQGANQPQHF. The CDR3 DNA reads as TGTGCCAGCAGTTACCACCGACAGGGGGCAAATCAGCCCCAGCATTTT. This rearrangement joins TRBV6-6 to TRBJ1-5; 10 nucleotides agree with TRBD1. This CDR3 spans 16 amino acids. With V trimmed by 2 bases and J by 4 bases, 5 bases remained unmatched. CDR1 and CDR2 from the germline V gene are MNHNY and SVGAGI (reference sequence).